The following is a T cell receptor (beta chain) sequence with its context. This entry comes from a study of blood T cell repertoires in COVID-19. Study as a whole: Whether acute or convalescent, the COVID-19 samples came from the United States, Italy and Spain.

Original processing notes: It was from reference gene primer amplification that nucleated cell counts were estimated. Clones were read by immunoSEQ multiplex PCR, and TCRdb kept only the in-frame ones, dropping some. V and J calls and clone size are given by that table; D and trimming were obtained from the DNA. The sample lists 150,000 to 200,000 clones, roughly 80% seen once, with roughly 13% in the top ten. With V trimmed by 6 bases and J by 2 bases, 1 base remained unmatched. Per germline, CDR1 LNHDA and CDR2 SQIVND (reference sequence). This CDR3 is 14 amino acids long. The receptor was derived from a man younger than 30 with active or convalescent COVID-19. The chain combines TRBV19 with TRBJ2-3; TRBD2 matches at 11 bases. Sequencing used peripheral blood. CDR3 DNA: TGTGCCAGTAGACTAGCGGGGGACACAGATACGCAGTATTTT. Encoded protein: CASRLAGDTDTQYF.